These 21 T cell receptor beta chains were sequenced from one sample in a study of T cell responses to AZD1222 COVID-19 vaccine (dated by TCRdb to the early 2020s). Library preparation employed the immunoSEQ multiplex PCR assay. Not all clones reach the TCRdb copy of this immuneACCESS table, which keeps in-frame sequences only. Checked studies attribute under half of the gap to unresolved V genes and leave the rest unexplained. In this sample the table shows over 150,000 clones, 93% of which occur a single time. The ten top clones hold 1% of the sample. Interpreted using the paper, the time point label stands for: about 28 days (+/-7) after the second vaccine dose. Sequencing used peripheral blood, obtained 28 days after the second AZD1222 dose. All receptors come from an adult who received the AZD1222 COVID-19 vaccine.

The CDR3 nucleotides are TGTGCCAGCAGTCGCAGGGAGAGCTCTGGAAACACCATATATTTT. The encoded protein is CASSRRESSGNTIYF. The rearrangement uses TRBV6-5 and TRBJ1-3, with TRBD1 as a possible D gene (5 bases). Trimming pared 5 bases from V and 0 bases from J, leaving 11 bases between. Germline V lookup: CDR1 MNHEY, CDR2 SVGAGI. The CDR3 covers 15 residues.

To note about this clone: Its ends do not fully match the called genes, so a read error is possible. The chain employs TRBV4-1 and TRBJ2-5; 9 positions agree with TRBD1. The length of the CDR3 is 13 residues. Per the germline V gene, CDR1 is MGHRA and CDR2 is YSYEKL. The CDR3 region has the DNA TGCGCCATCAGCCGAGGACAGGGGGAGACCCAGTACTTC. Protein product: CAISRGQGETQYF.

The chain uses TRBV7-3 and TRBJ2-3; 7 bases line up with TRBD1. J lost 4 bases, V lost 5 bases, and 12 bases had no gene match. The CDR3 has 16 amino acids. Germline V CDR1 and CDR2: SGHTA, FQGTGA. The CDR3 reads CASSPKGQRGADTQYF. CDR3 coding DNA: TGTGCCAGCAGCCCGAAGGGACAGCGAGGGGCAGATACGCAGTATTTT.

The CDR3 protein is CASSLVLAGGRETQYF. In DNA form, the CDR3 reads TGTGCCAGCAGCTTAGTCCTAGCGGGGGGGCGGGAGACCCAGTACTTC. This chain joins TRBV11-2 and TRBJ2-5, with 12 bases lining up with TRBD2. Germline V lookup: CDR1 SGHAT, CDR2 FQNNGV. CDR3 length: 16 residues. V lost 1 base and J lost 5; bases outside the gene matches: 5.

The chain has TRBV6-1 and TRBJ2-7; D not resolved. V gave up 0 bases and J gave up 4 bases, with 7 bases separating them. The CDR3 covers 13 residues. Germline V gene sequence: CDR1 MNHNS, CDR2 SASEGT. In nucleotides, the CDR3 is TGTGCCAGCAGTGAAGCGATGCGGTACGAGCAGTACTTC. It encodes CASSEAMRYEQYF.

The chain joins TRBV5-1 to TRBJ1-3, with D possibly matching TRBD1 (5 bases). V was clipped by 0 bases and J by 0 bases, with 10 bases between them. The CDR3 has 16 amino acids. CDR1 and CDR2 from the germline V gene are SGHRS and YFSETQ. The CDR3 loop is CASSLAVRDSGNTIYF. The CDR3, as DNA: TGCGCCAGCAGCTTGGCCGTCAGGGACTCTGGAAACACCATATATTTT.

This chain joins TRBV7-9 and TRBJ1-1; D gene unclear. CDR3 length: 14 amino acids. With 5 bases removed from V and 0 bases from J, the gap between germline ends came to 10 bases. Per the germline V gene, CDR1 is SEHNR and CDR2 is FQNEAQ (reference sequence). The CDR3 coding sequence is TGTGCCAGCAGCGCTATCTCCCTGAACACTGAAGCTTTCTTT. It specifies CASSAISLNTEAFF.

This rearrangement joins TRBV7-2 to TRBJ1-1; unclear D gene. The ends were cut back, 3 bases at V and 4 bases at J, with 12 bases in the middle. This CDR3 is built from 14 residues. Germline lookup yields CDR1 SGHTA and CDR2 FQGNSA. The CDR3 sequence is CASSFGGLGTEAFF. The CDR3 bases are TGTGCCAGCAGCTTTGGAGGGTTAGGCACTGAAGCTTTCTTT.

J is TRBJ1-4 and V is TRBV6-5; D remains ambiguous. This CDR3 is 14 amino acids long. Germline CDR1 is MNHEY and CDR2 is SVGAGI. V lost 4 bases, J lost 0 bases, and 6 bases lay in between. The chain's CDR3 is CASSSIATNEKLFF. The DNA of the CDR3 is TGTGCCAGCAGTTCGATTGCAACTAATGAAAAACTGTTTTTT.

This clone appeared a few times. CDR3 residues: CASSSSPGYAEAFF. The CDR3 coding sequence is TGTGCCAGCAGCTCCAGCCCGGGTTACGCTGAAGCTTTCTTT. V gene TRBV7-2 combines with J gene TRBJ1-1; D remains ambiguous. The length of the CDR3 is 14 residues. Trimming stripped 4 bases from V and 6 bases from J, with 15 bases between. CDR1 SGHTA and CDR2 FQGNSA come from the germline V gene.

The chain uses TRBV4-1 and TRBJ2-7; D ambiguous. Trimming left V 0 bases short and J 6 bases short, with 15 bases between. CDR3 length: 15 residues. Germline V lookup: CDR1 MGHRA, CDR2 YSYEKL. The CDR3 sequence is CASSQEERQELEQYF. As DNA, the CDR3 is TGCGCCAGCAGCCAAGAAGAACGGCAGGAACTCGAGCAGTACTTC.

The rearrangement joins TRBV24-1 to TRBJ2-3, with D possibly called TRBD1 or TRBD2 (5 bases each). The CDR3 is made up of 17 amino acids. Trimming removed 4 bases from V and 0 bases from J, with 16 bases in between. The germline V gene has CDR1 KGHDR and CDR2 SFDVKD. The CDR3 region is CATSDRDRTKSTDTQYF. The CDR3 DNA follows: TGTGCCACCAGTGACCGGGACCGAACAAAGAGCACAGATACGCAGTATTTT.

The chain recombines TRBV6-5 with TRBJ1-1; D not certain. Germline values: CDR1 MNHEY, CDR2 SVGAGI. The CDR3 is 11 residues long. The V gene lost 7 bases and the J gene lost 4 bases, with 7 bases spanning the gap. CDR3 nucleotide sequence: TGTGCCAGCACCACCGGCACTGAAGCTTTCTTT. As protein: CASTTGTEAFF.

The chain couples TRBV25-1 to TRBJ2-3; D is perhaps TRBD2 (6 bases). In germline, CDR1 is MGHDK, CDR2 SYGVNS. V lost 3 bases, J lost 6 bases, and 10 bases lay in between. The CDR3 consists of 13 residues. CDR3 bases: TGTGCCAGCAGTGAGGCTAGCGCGGATACGCAGTATTTT. Residues: CASSEASADTQYF. The variable domain in full, completed from reference TRBV25-1 and TRBJ2-3, reads EADIYQTPRYLVIGTGKKITLECSQTMGHDKMYWYQQDPGMELHLIHYSYGVNSTEKGDLSSESTVSRIRTEHFPLTLESARPSHTSQYLCASSEASADTQYFGPGTRLTVL.

In its sample, this clone was seen a few times. The chain links TRBV7-2 to TRBJ2-7; 9 nucleotides align to TRBD1. The CDR3 has 15 residues. Germline CDR1 is SGHTA and CDR2 is FQGNSA. Trimming at V came to 5 bases and at J to 4 bases, leaving 9 bases not matched to a gene. CDR3 region: CASSQQAGQGYEQYF. DNA of the CDR3: TGTGCCAGCAGCCAGCAGGCCGGACAGGGGTACGAGCAGTACTTC.

V gene TRBV6-5 combines with J gene TRBJ2-6; D is unresolved. V dropped 7 bases and J dropped 2 bases, with 3 bases sitting between them. This CDR3 comprises 12 residues. CDR1 and CDR2 (germline): MNHEY, SVGAGI. The CDR3 sequence: CASTPGANVLTF. In DNA, the CDR3 is TGTGCCAGCACGCCTGGGGCCAACGTCCTGACTTTC.

This rearrangement joins TRBV7-9 to TRBJ1-2; D unresolved. Looked up from germline, CDR1 is SEHNR and CDR2 is FQNEAQ (reference sequence). The CDR3 totals 14 residues. Trimming pared 1 base from V and 5 bases from J, leaving 11 bases between. In DNA form, the CDR3 reads TGTGCCAGCAGCTTAGGTCAGATCGTGTATGGCTACACCTTC. This codes for CASSLGQIVYGYTF.

Only one count was recorded for this clone. The chain has TRBV4-1 and TRBJ1-2, with TRBD1 as a possible D gene (6 bases). The CDR3 length is 16 residues. V was clipped by 0 bases and J by 5 bases, with 16 bases between them. Germline CDR1 reads MGHRA; CDR2 reads YSYEKL. In DNA form, the CDR3 reads TGCGCCAGCAGCCAAGACTTGACAGGTACCCGATATGGCTACACCTTC. As protein: CASSQDLTGTRYGYTF.

This rearrangement joins TRBV7-2 to TRBJ2-3; perhaps TRBD1 as D (5 bases). The length of the CDR3 is 16 residues. V dropped 4 bases and J dropped 0 bases, with 14 bases sitting between them. The germline CDR1 and CDR2 sequences are SGHTA and FQGNSA. This CDR3 is CASSSPQVPSTDTQYF. The CDR3 region has the DNA TGTGCCAGCAGCTCCCCACAGGTTCCTAGCACAGATACGCAGTATTTT.

This clone was recorded once. The chain couples TRBV2 to TRBJ1-2; D may be TRBD1 (5 bases). The CDR3 loop spans 17 amino acids. CDR1 is SNHLY and CDR2 is FYNNEI in the germline V gene. V was cut by 0 bases and J by 0 bases, with 14 bases left in between. The CDR3 nucleotides read TGTGCCAGCAGTGAAGCGCGGGGCCGACTAGCTAACTATGGCTACACCTTC. It is translated as CASSEARGRLANYGYTF.

This clone was counted once. The V call is TRBV27, the J call TRBJ1-2; tentatively, D is TRBD1 (5 bases). The CDR3 is made up of 17 amino acids. V gave up 7 bases and J gave up 4 bases, with 25 bases separating them. In germline, CDR1 is MNHEY, CDR2 SMNVEV (reference sequence). CDR3 in DNA: TGTGCCAGCACCCCTGGGGCAGCCGAAATACCCCTCTATGGCTACACCTTC. It specifies CASTPGAAEIPLYGYTF.